This TCR beta chain was captured in a study of post-analysis software for immune sequencing data. Background on the study: Courses of disease covered relapsing-remitting, secondary progressive and progressive-relapsing multiple sclerosis. Whole-study findings and limits: Multiple sclerosis was associated with a significant reduction in normalized Chao1 diversity relative to controls. Relative to controls, patients had a handful of TRBV segments at higher frequency, with TRBV5-6, TRBV5-1 and TRBV20-1 among these.

This clonotype was seen only a few times. Its antigen is undetermined. Unique molecular identifiers were carried by the TCR beta cDNA libraries. cDNA molecules numbering roughly 0.5 million came from roughly 1 to 10 million T cells. TCRdb analysed the PCR reads with MiXCR anew, one entry per CDR3 protein. The table has about 500,000 distinct CDR3 sequences, approximately 45% seen once. Germline assignment: CDR1 ENHRY and CDR2 SYGVKD. V lost 6 bases to trimming and J lost 4 bases, with 11 bases between them. This CDR3 is built from 13 residues. Sequenced: blood. The TCR originated in a girl aged 5 to 17 with multiple sclerosis. The chain joins TRBV10-3 to TRBJ2-3, with D maybe TRBD2 (6 bases). This CDR3 is CAIRTSTADTQYF. The CDR3 DNA reads as TGTGCCATCAGGACTAGTACGGCAGATACGCAGTATTTT.